This T cell receptor (beta chain) was profiled in a study of cytomegalovirus exposure and HLA in healthy donors. This clone was counted between two and nine times. Its antigen remains unknown. The CDR3 sequence is 12 residues long. The ends were cut back, 2 bases at V and 6 bases at J, with 7 bases in the middle. Germline V lookup: CDR1 SEHNR, CDR2 FQNEAQ (reference sequence). The PCR employed 60 Vbeta primers together with 13 Jbeta primers. Libraries were prepared by immunoSEQ multiplex PCR; TCRdb keeps only in-frame clonotypes and omits some of them. The sample consists of around 98,000 clones, around 67% of them appearing once. Points from the study as a whole: One cluster of highly shared sequence variants probably arose as a sequencing artifact. In a later analysis, an Asian-associated ancestry cluster reportedly showed fewer N-insertions than the roughly 730-donor mean.

The source material was PBMCs. This clonotype was sampled from a man aged 50 or older in good health and CMV-seronegative. This chain links TRBV7-9 with TRBJ2-5, with a tentative D call TRBD1 (5 bases). CDR3 DNA sequence: TGTGCCAGCAGCTTAAAGGGGCAGACCCAGTACTTC. This sequence encodes CASSLKGQTQYF.